This passage covers 10 T cell receptor beta chains from one sample sequenced in a study of blood T cell repertoires in COVID-19. The data were produced by immunoSEQ multiplex PCR, yet TCRdb's version contains in-frame clones alone and is incomplete. The sample includes around 320,000 clones, 88% of them seen just once. Sequencing was performed on peripheral blood. All receptors come from a woman aged 25 to 39 who had recovered from COVID-19.

This chain connects TRBV5-4 to TRBJ1-2; 8 positions agree with TRBD1. CDR1 SGHNT and CDR2 YYREEE come from the germline V gene (reference sequence). The CDR3 contains 16 residues. J gave up 7 bases and V 0 bases, and 11 bases lay outside the gene matches. The CDR3 protein is CASSLAVLTGESGYTF. For the CDR3, the DNA is TGTGCCAGCAGCTTGGCAGTCCTGACAGGGGAGAGTGGCTACACCTTC.

This chain joins TRBV21-1 and TRBJ2-1; the table names TRBD1, a call not compared with the DNA. TRBV21-1 is recorded as a pseudogene. The CDR3 has 15 residues. The CDR3 DNA reads TGTGCCAGGCCTTCAGACAGCTGGGTGGTGTGTGAGCAGTTCTTC. Translating it yields CARPSDSWVVCEQFF.

V is TRBV7-2 and J is TRBJ2-2, with D maybe TRBD1 (6 bases). The V gene lost 4 bases and the J gene lost 0 bases, with 9 bases spanning the gap. CDR3 length equals 15 residues. The germline V gene encodes CDR1 SGHTA and CDR2 FQGNSA. CDR3 coding DNA: TGTGCCAGCAGCTCTCAGGGGACGAACACCGGGGAGCTGTTTTTT. Translating gives CASSSQGTNTGELFF.

This chain joins TRBV7-2 and TRBJ2-5; D perhaps matches TRBD2 (7 bases). With 5 bases removed from V and 5 bases from J, the gap between germline ends came to 15 bases. CDR1 and CDR2 (germline): SGHTA, FQGNSA. The CDR3 has 14 amino acids. CDR3 in DNA: TGTGCCAGCAGCCTCGGCGGGGGCCGGGAGACCCAGTACTTC. Amino acid sequence: CASSLGGGRETQYF.

The chain uses TRBV4-2 and TRBJ2-5; D might be TRBD2 (5 bases). This CDR3 has 15 amino acids. The germline V gene has CDR1 LGHNA and CDR2 YNFKEQ. The V end lost 2 bases, the J end lost 0 bases, and 10 bases lay between the germline ends. CDR3 DNA sequence: TGTGCCAGCAGCCAATCGGCGACTAACCAAGAGACCCAGTACTTC. Its protein product is CASSQSATNQETQYF.

V is TRBV2 and J is TRBJ1-2, with D possibly matching TRBD1 (5 bases). CDR3 length: 13 residues. V was trimmed by 2 bases and J by 8 bases, leaving 12 bases between them. CDR1 and CDR2 (germline): SNHLY, FYNNEI. CDR3 residues: CASSERQLEGYTF. CDR3 DNA sequence: TGTGCCAGCAGTGAAAGACAGCTAGAAGGCTACACCTTC.

The chain combines TRBV19 with TRBJ1-2, with 8 bases that match TRBD1. Trimming cost V 10 bases and J 4 bases; bases outside gene matches: 5. This CDR3 contains 12 residues. CDR1 and CDR2 from the germline V gene are LNHDA and SQIVND (reference sequence). The CDR3 coding sequence is TGTGCCACGAAGGACAGGGCCTATGGCTACACCTTC. It specifies CATKDRAYGYTF.

This clone was seen a handful of times. The genes are TRBV19 and TRBJ1-2, with a weak D call TRBD1 (5 bases). With 4 bases removed from V and 2 bases from J, the gap between germline ends came to 17 bases. From germline, CDR1 is LNHDA and CDR2 SQIVND (reference sequence). CDR3 length equals 16 residues. The CDR3 bases are TGTGCCAGTAGTAGTACCAGGGCCGCTTCCAACTATGGCTACACCTTC. Translation gives CASSSTRAASNYGYTF. Full variable domain (remainder filled in from reference TRBV19 and TRBJ1-2): DGGITQSPKYLFRKEGQNVTLSCEQNLNHDAMYWYRQDPGQGLRLIYYSQIVNDFQKGDIAEGYSVSREKKESFPLTVTSAQKNPTAFYLCASSSTRAASNYGYTFGSGTRLTVV.

The chain links TRBV27 to TRBJ1-5; 7 bases fit TRBD1. Germline V CDR1 and CDR2: MNHEY, SMNVEV (reference sequence). The CDR3 has 14 residues. The junction had 2 bases not matched to a gene; V was cut back by 3 bases and J by 3 bases. CDR3 amino acids: CASSLGQFNQPQHF. The CDR3 nucleotides are TGTGCCAGCAGTTTGGGACAGTTCAATCAGCCCCAGCATTTT.

The gene calls are TRBV6-1 and TRBJ2-3; tentatively, D is TRBD2 (6 bases). With 3 bases removed from V and 3 bases from J, the gap between germline ends came to 13 bases. Germline values: CDR1 MNHNS, CDR2 SASEGT. The CDR3 sequence is 15 residues long. The CDR3 spells CASSETRGWTDTQYF. CDR3 in DNA: TGTGCCAGCAGTGAGACTAGAGGTTGGACAGATACGCAGTATTTT.